This TCR beta chain was profiled in a study of OX40 agonist ivuxolimab in advanced cancers. On the study more broadly: With ivuxolimab, an agonistic anti-OX40 (CD134) antibody, patients were treated. Anti-PD-1, anti-PD-L1 or anti-CTLA-4 therapy given earlier was allowed, and over 35% had some.

Produced via immunoSEQ multiplex PCR; TCRdb's table is partial and in-frame only. The sample consists of under 20,000 clones, about 80% of them appearing once. Turning to this clone: Its cognate antigen is unknown.

CDR1 SGDLS and CDR2 YYNGEE come from the germline V gene. V was clipped by 8 bases and J by 1 base, with 10 bases between them. This CDR3 contains 13 residues. Overall study findings and caveats: Among some nonresponders, normalized T-cell clonal expansion was also low.

This chain connects TRBV9 to TRBJ2-1; no clear D. Sequenced here: CD4+ or CD8+ T cells sorted from blood, sampled in a trial of the OX40 agonist ivuxolimab. This TCR was recovered from an adult with an advanced solid tumor such as melanoma, head and neck, liver or kidney cancer. CDR3 in amino acids: CASSENSYNEQFF. CDR3 DNA sequence: TGTGCCAGTTCGGAGAATTCCTACAATGAGCAGTTCTTC.